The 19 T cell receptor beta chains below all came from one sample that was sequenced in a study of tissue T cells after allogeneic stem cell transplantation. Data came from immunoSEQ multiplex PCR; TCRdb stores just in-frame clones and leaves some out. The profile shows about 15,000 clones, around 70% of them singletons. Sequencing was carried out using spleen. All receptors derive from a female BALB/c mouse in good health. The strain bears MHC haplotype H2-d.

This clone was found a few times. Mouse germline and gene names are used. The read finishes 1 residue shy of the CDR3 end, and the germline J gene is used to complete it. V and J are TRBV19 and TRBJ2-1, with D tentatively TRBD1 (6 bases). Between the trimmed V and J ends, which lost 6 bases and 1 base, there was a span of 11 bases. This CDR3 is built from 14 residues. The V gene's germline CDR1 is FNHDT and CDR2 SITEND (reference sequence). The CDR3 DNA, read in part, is TGTGCCAGCACCACCGGGACAAACTATGCTGAGCAGTTC. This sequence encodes CASTTGTNYAEQF. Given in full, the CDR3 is CASTTGTNYAEQFF.

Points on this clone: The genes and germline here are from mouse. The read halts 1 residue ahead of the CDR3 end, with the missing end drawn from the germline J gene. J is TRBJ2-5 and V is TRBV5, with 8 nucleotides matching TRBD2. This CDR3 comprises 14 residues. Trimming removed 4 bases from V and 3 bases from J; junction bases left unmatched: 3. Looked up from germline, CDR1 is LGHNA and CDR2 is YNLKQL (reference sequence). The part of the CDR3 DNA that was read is TGTGCCAGCAGCCCGACTGGGGCTCAAGACACCCAGTAC. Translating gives CASSPTGAQDTQY. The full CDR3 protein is CASSPTGAQDTQYF.

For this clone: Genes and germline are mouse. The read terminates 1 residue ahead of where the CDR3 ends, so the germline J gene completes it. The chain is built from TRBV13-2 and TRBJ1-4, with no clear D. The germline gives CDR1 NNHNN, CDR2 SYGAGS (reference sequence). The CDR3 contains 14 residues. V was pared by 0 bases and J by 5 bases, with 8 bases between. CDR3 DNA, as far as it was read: TGTGCCAGCGGTGATGTTGACAAAAACGAAAGATTATTT. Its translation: CASGDVDKNERLF. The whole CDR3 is CASGDVDKNERLFF.

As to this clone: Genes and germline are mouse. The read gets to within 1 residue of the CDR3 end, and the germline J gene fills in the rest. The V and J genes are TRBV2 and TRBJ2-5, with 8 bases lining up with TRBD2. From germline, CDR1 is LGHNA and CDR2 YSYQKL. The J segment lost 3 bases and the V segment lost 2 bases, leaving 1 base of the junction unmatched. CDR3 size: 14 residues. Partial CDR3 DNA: TGTGCCAGCAGCCAAATGGGGGGGCAAGACACCCAGTAC. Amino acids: CASSQMGGQDTQY. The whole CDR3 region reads CASSQMGGQDTQYF.

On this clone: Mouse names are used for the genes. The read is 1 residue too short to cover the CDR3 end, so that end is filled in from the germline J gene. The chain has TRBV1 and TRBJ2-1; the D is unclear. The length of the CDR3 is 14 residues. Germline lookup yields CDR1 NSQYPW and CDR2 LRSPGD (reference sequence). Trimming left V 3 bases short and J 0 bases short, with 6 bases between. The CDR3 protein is CTCSASDNYAEQFF. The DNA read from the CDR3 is TGCACCTGCAGTGCGTCAGATAACTATGCTGAGCAGTTC.

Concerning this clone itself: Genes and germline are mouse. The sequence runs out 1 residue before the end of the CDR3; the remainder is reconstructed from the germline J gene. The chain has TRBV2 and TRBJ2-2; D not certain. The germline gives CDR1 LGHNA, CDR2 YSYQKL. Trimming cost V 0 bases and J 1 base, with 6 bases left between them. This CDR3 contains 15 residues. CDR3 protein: CASSQEEENTGQLYF. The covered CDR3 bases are TGTGCCAGCAGCCAAGAAGAGGAAAACACCGGGCAGCTCTAC.

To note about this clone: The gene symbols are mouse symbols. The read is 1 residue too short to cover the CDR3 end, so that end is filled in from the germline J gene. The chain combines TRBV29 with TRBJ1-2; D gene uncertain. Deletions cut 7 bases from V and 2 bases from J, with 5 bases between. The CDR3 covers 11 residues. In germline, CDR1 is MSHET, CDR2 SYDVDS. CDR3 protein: CASKKNSDYTF. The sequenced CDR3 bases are TGTGCTAGCAAAAAGAACTCCGACTACACC.

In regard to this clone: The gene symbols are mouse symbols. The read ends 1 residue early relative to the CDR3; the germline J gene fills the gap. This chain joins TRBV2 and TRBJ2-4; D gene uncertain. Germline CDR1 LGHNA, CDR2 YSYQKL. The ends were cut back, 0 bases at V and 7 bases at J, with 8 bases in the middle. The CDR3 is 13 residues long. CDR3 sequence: CASSQDGSYTLYF. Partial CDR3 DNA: TGTGCCAGCAGCCAAGATGGGAGTTACACCTTGTAC.

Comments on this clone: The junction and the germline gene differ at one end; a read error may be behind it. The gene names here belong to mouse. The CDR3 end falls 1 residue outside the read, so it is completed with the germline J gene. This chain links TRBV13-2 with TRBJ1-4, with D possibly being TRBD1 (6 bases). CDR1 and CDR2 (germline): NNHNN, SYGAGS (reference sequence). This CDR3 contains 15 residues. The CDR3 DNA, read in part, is TGTGCCAGCAGTGATGGGCAGGGGACCAACGAAAGATTATTT. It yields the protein CASSDGQGTNERLF. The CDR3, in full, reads CASSDGQGTNERLFF.

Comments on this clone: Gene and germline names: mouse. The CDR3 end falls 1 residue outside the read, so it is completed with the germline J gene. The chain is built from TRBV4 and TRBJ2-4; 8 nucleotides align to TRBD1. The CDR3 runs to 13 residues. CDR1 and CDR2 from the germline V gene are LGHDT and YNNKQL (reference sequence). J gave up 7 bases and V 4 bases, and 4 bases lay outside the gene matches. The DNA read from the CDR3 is TGTGCCAGCAGCTTTGGACAGGGTGACACCTTGTAC. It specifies CASSFGQGDTLY. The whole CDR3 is CASSFGQGDTLYF.

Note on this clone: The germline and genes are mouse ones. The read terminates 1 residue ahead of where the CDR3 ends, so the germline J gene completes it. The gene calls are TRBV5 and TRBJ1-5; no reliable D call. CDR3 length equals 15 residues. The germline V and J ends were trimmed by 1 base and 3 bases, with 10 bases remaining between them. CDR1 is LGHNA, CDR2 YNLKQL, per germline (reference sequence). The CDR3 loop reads CASSQGGYGNQAPLF. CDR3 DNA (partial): TGTGCCAGCAGCCAAGGAGGATACGGCAACCAGGCTCCGCTT.

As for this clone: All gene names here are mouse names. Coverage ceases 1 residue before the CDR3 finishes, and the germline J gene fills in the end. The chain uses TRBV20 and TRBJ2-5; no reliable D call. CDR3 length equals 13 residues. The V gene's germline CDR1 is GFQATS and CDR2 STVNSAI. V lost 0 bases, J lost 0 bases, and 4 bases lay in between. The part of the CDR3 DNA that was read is TGTGGTGCTAGGGAGGACAACCAAGACACCCAGTAC. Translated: CGAREDNQDTQY. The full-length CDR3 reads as CGAREDNQDTQYF.

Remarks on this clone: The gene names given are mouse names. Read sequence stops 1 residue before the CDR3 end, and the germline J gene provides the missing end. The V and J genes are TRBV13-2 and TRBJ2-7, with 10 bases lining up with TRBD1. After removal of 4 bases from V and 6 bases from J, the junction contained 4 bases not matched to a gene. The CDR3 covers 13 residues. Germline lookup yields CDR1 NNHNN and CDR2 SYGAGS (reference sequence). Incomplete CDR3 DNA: TGTGCCAGCGGTTCCGGGACAGGGGTTGAACAGTAC. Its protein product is CASGSGTGVEQY. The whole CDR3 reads CASGSGTGVEQYF.

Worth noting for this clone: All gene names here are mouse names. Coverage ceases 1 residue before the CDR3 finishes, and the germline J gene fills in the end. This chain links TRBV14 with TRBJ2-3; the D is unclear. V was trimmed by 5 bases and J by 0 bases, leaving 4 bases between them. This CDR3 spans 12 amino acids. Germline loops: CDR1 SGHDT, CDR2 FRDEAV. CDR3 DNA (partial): TGTGCCAGCAGGTCTAGTGCAGAAACGCTGTAT. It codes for CASRSSAETLY. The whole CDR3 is CASRSSAETLYF.

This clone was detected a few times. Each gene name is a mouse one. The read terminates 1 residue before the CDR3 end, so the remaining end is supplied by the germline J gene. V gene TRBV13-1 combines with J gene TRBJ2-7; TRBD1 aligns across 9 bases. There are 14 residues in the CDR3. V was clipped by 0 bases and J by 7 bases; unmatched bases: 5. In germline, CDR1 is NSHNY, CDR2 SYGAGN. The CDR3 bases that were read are TGTGCCAGCAGTGATGCAGGGACAGGGTGGGAACAGTAC. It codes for CASSDAGTGWEQY. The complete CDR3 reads CASSDAGTGWEQYF.

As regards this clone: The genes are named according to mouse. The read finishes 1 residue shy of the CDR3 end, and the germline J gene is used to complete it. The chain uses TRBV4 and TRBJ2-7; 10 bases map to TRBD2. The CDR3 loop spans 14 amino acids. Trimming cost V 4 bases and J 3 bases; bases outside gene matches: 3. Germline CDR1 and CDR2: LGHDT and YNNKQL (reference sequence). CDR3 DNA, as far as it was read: TGTGCCAGCAGCTCCGGGACTGGGGTCTATGAACAGTAC. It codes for CASSSGTGVYEQY. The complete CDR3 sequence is CASSSGTGVYEQYF.

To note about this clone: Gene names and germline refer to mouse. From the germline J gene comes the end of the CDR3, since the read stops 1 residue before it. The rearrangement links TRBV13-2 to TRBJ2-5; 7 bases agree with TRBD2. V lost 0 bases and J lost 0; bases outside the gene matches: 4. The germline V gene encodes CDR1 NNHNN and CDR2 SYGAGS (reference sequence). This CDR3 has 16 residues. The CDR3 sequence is CASGDARLGNQDTQYF. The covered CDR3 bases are TGTGCCAGCGGTGATGCTCGACTGGGTAACCAAGACACCCAGTAC.

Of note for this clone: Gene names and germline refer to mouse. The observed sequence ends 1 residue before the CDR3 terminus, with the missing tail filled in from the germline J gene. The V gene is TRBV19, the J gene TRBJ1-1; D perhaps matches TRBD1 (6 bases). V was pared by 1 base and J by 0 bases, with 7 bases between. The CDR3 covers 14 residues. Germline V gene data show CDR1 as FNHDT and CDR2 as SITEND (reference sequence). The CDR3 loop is CASSIRTANTEVFF. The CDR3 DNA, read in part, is TGTGCCAGCAGTATAAGGACAGCAAACACAGAAGTCTTC.

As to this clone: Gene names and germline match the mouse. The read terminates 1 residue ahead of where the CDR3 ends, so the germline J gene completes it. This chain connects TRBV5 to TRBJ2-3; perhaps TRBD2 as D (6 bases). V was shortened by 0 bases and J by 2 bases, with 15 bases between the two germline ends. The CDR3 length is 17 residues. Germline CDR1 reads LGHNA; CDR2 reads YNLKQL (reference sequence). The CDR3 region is CASSQDGRGLFAETLYF. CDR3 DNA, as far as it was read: TGTGCCAGCAGCCAAGATGGGAGAGGACTGTTTGCAGAAACGCTGTAT.